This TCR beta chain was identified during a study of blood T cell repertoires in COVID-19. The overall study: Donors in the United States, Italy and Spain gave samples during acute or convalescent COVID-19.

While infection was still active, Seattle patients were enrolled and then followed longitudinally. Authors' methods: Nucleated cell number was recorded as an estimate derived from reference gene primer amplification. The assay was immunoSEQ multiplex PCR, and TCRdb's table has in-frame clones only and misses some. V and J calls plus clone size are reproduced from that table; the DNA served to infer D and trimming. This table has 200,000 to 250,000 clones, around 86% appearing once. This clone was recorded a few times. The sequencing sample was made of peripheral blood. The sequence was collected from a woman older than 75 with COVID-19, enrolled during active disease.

This CDR3 reads CAIGQENLYGYTF. For the CDR3, the DNA is TGTGCCATCGGACAGGAGAATTTATATGGCTACACCTTC. The chain uses TRBV10-3 and TRBJ1-2; 7 nucleotides match TRBD1. The V and J ends lost 8 bases and 5 bases, in that order; junction bases with no gene match: 8. CDR3 length equals 13 residues. Germline values: CDR1 ENHRY, CDR2 SYGVKD.